This note documents a single T cell receptor (beta chain) sequence. The data were taken from a study of blood T cell repertoires in COVID-19. Study-level information: The United States, Italy and Spain were the sources of the acute and convalescent COVID-19 samples.

This CDR3 comprises 13 residues. Germline loops: CDR1 MNHEY, CDR2 SVGAGI. The V gene lost 6 bases and the J gene lost 10 bases, with 16 bases spanning the gap. Using immunoSEQ multiplex PCR, the repertoire was profiled, and TCRdb retains in-frame clones only, with some absent. This table holds 150,000 to 180,000 clones, about 80% found once. The sequenced sample consisted of peripheral blood. The chain carries TRBV6-5 and TRBJ2-1; TRBD2 is a possible D gene (5 bases). The clonotype comes from a man aged 60-69 years with acute or convalescent COVID-19. The CDR3 DNA sequence: TGTGCCAGCAGGGGTCGGACTCCCTCAGAGCAGTTCTTC. It codes for CASRGRTPSEQFF.